Below, 11 T cell receptor beta chains from the same sample are listed, as sequenced in a study of blood T cells in healthy people across ages. The second PCR ran 7 to 11 cycles with a sample-barcoded 5' primer and J-beta primers. TCRdb independently ran MiXCR on the 5' RACE reads; one entry per CDR3 protein. The sample has around 1,500,000 distinct CDR3 sequences, around 42% seen once. The sample taken for sequencing was blood. Source of these receptors: a woman between 18 and 29 years old in good health.

Concerning this clonotype: Given the absence of the conserved phenylalanine or tryptophan at the CDR3 end, a read error is likely. The genes are TRBV7-6 and TRBJ2-1; 9 nucleotides match TRBD1. The CDR3 contains 19 residues. V lost 3 bases to trimming and J lost 6 bases; unmatched junction nucleotides: 18. Germline CDR1 and CDR2: SGHVS and FNYEAQ. The CDR3 DNA reads as TGTGCCAGCAGCTTGTCCGGGGGGCCCTCGGGACAGGGAGTCAATGAGCAGTTCTTA. Amino acid sequence: CASSLSGGPSGQGVNEQFL.

The rearrangement uses TRBV20-1 and TRBJ2-1; a weak D match, TRBD2 (7 bases). The J call may not be correct, given that the DNA end is closer to TRBJ2-7. Germline-derived CDR1 and CDR2 are DFQATT and SNEGSKA (reference sequence). The CDR3 covers 17 residues. The CDR3 spells CSARPPKGRGDYNEQYF. CDR3 DNA: TGCAGTGCTCGACCCCCAAAGGGGAGGGGGGATTACAATGAGCAGTACTTC.

The V gene is TRBV6-6, the J gene TRBJ1-2; tentatively, D is TRBD1 (5 bases). V was cut by 2 bases and J by 5 bases, with 9 bases left in between. This CDR3 comprises 13 residues. CDR1 MNHNY and CDR2 SVGAGI come from the germline V gene (reference sequence). CDR3 sequence (DNA): TGTGCCAGCAGTTACGAGACAGAGTATGGCTACACCTTC. Its translation is CASSYETEYGYTF.

V is TRBV6-1 and J is TRBJ2-7, with unresolved D. The CDR3 contains 13 residues. The V gene lost 3 bases and the J gene lost 6 bases, with 12 bases spanning the gap. Looked up from germline, CDR1 is MNHNS and CDR2 is SASEGT. CDR3 in amino acids: CASSDSIGPEQYF. As DNA, the CDR3 is TGTGCCAGCAGTGACAGTATCGGCCCCGAGCAGTACTTC.

This chain joins TRBV27 and TRBJ2-5; the match to TRBD2 covers 12 bases. The closer fit of TRBJ2-7 to the DNA end suggests the J call may be wrong. Germline loops: CDR1 MNHEY, CDR2 SMNVEV (reference sequence). CDR3 length equals 16 residues. CDR3 residues: CASSPPGTSGRYEQYF. The CDR3 DNA reads TGTGCCAGCAGTCCACCGGGGACTAGCGGGCGTTACGAGCAGTACTTC.

The chain carries TRBV30 and TRBJ2-6; D might be TRBD1 (5 bases). The CDR3 is made up of 13 amino acids. V was trimmed by 3 bases and J by 2 bases, leaving 5 bases between them. Germline V gives CDR1 GTSNPN, CDR2 SVGIG (reference sequence). The CDR3 sequence is CAWSRAGANVLTF. CDR3 nucleotide sequence: TGTGCCTGGAGCAGGGCTGGGGCCAACGTCCTGACTTTC.

J is TRBJ2-1 and V is TRBV12-3 or TRBV12-4, with D possibly being TRBD2 (6 bases). The CDR3 extends over 17 amino acids. V was trimmed by 5 bases and J by 3 bases, leaving 20 bases between them. The CDR3 sequence is CASSPQVGGSGYNEQFF. The CDR3, as DNA: TGTGCCAGCAGTCCACAAGTAGGAGGGTCTGGCTACAATGAGCAGTTCTTC.

This clonotype occurred once. The rearrangement joins TRBV7-9 to TRBJ1-2; unclear D gene. The CDR3 spans 9 residues. Germline CDR1 is SEHNR and CDR2 is FQNEAQ (reference sequence). Deletions cut 7 bases from V and 8 bases from J, with 5 bases between. In DNA form, the CDR3 reads TGTGCCAGCAAGTCCGGCTACACCTTC. This codes for CASKSGYTF. The full variable domain, in which reference TRBV7-9 and TRBJ1-2 provide the parts outside the CDR3, is DTGVSQNPRHKITKRGQNVTFRCDPISEHNRLYWYRQTLGQGPEFLTYFQNEAQLEKSRLLSDRFSAERPKGSFSTLEIQRTEQGDSAMYLCASKSGYTFGSGTRLTVV.

This clonotype was picked up many times. The gene calls are TRBV24-1 and TRBJ2-2, with TRBD2 as a possible D gene (5 bases). V lost 0 bases and J lost 8, with 9 bases in between. This CDR3 is built from 14 residues. CDR1 is KGHDR and CDR2 is SFDVKD in the germline V gene. The DNA for the CDR3 is TGTGCCACCAGTGATTTGACGGGGTCAGGGGAGCTGTTTTTT. Its translation: CATSDLTGSGELFF.

The sample holds a few counts of this clonotype. The gene calls are TRBV3-1 and TRBJ2-7; D not certain. Germline values: CDR1 LGHDT, CDR2 YNNKEL (reference sequence). The V and J ends lost 0 bases and 3 bases respectively, with 9 bases between them. CDR3 length: 14 amino acids. Here the CDR3 DNA reads TGTGCCAGCAGCCAAGACCCGGACCTCTACGAGCAGTACTTC. This encodes CASSQDPDLYEQYF.

The chain is built from TRBV20-1 and TRBJ2-7, with 11 bases identical to TRBD2. Germline values: CDR1 DFQATT, CDR2 SNEGSKA (reference sequence). Losses at the gene ends were 6 bases for V and 3 bases for J; bases not matched to a gene: 4. CDR3 length: 13 amino acids. The CDR3 DNA sequence: TGCAGTGCGGGGACTAGCGGATTCTACGAGCAGTACTTC. It is translated as CSAGTSGFYEQYF.